These 24 T cell receptor beta chains originate from one sample sequenced in a study of a mutant IDH1 vaccine in newly diagnosed glioma. Their antigens are not known. The time point is: week 47, end of study. The content of each vaccine dose was 300 ug of mutant IDH1 20-mer peptide, and topical imiquimod accompanied it. The assay was immunoSEQ multiplex PCR, and TCRdb's table has in-frame clones only and misses some. The data show 30,000 to 40,000 clones, around nine tenths seen once. The sequencing used PBMCs, collected from a glioma patient whose treatment included an IDH1 peptide vaccine. The receptors were gathered from a woman aged 25 to 39 with glioma.

The V and J genes are TRBV30 and TRBJ2-7, with 7 bases lining up with TRBD1. V lost 2 bases to trimming and J lost 3 bases; unmatched junction nucleotides: 4. CDR3 length: 13 residues. The V gene's germline CDR1 is GTSNPN and CDR2 SVGIG (reference sequence). Written as DNA, the CDR3 is TGTGCCTGGAGTCGACAGGGCGTCTACGAGCAGTACTTC. Protein product: CAWSRQGVYEQYF. The variable domain in full, completed from reference TRBV30 and TRBJ2-7, reads SQTIHQWPATLVQPVGSPLSLECTVEGTSNPNLYWYRQAAGRGLQLLFYSVGIGQISSEVPQNLSASRPQDRQFILSSKKLLLSDSGFYLCAWSRQGVYEQYFGPGTRLTVT.

The rearrangement joins TRBV9 to TRBJ1-1, with 8 bases that match TRBD1. The CDR3 is 16 amino acids. With 0 bases clipped from V and 0 bases from J, the junction kept 4 bases outside the gene matches. Germline CDR1 is SGDLS and CDR2 is YYNGEE. The CDR3 loop reads CASSVEGTGLNTEAFF. The DNA for the CDR3 is TGTGCCAGCAGCGTAGAAGGGACAGGACTGAACACTGAAGCTTTCTTT. The full variable domain, rest sourced from reference TRBV9 and TRBJ1-1, is DSGVTQTPKHLITATGQRVTLRCSPRSGDLSVYWYQQSLDQGLQFLIQYYNGEERAKGNILERFSAQQFPDLHSELNLSSLELGDSALYFCASSVEGTGLNTEAFFGQGTRLTVV.

This chain uses TRBV19 with TRBJ2-3; D is uncertain. The CDR3 has 14 amino acids. CDR1 and CDR2 from the germline V gene are LNHDA and SQIVND (reference sequence). Trimming shortened V by 2 bases and J by 3 bases, and 9 bases separated the two germline ends. CDR3 in amino acids: CASSIWGWTDTQYF. CDR3 sequence (DNA): TGTGCCAGTAGTATATGGGGATGGACAGATACGCAGTATTTT. Variable domain in full (rest from reference TRBV19 and TRBJ2-3): DGGITQSPKYLFRKEGQNVTLSCEQNLNHDAMYWYRQDPGQGLRLIYYSQIVNDFQKGDIAEGYSVSREKKESFPLTVTSAQKNPTAFYLCASSIWGWTDTQYFGPGTRLTVL.

This clone was seen only a few times. The gene calls are TRBV4-1 and TRBJ1-5; TRBD1 is a possible D gene (5 bases). This CDR3 has 13 residues. V was shortened by 0 bases and J by 8 bases, with 8 bases between the two germline ends. The V gene's germline CDR1 is MGHRA and CDR2 YSYEKL. This CDR3 is CASSQEEGKPQHF. CDR3 nucleotide sequence: TGCGCCAGCAGCCAAGAAGAGGGGAAGCCCCAGCATTTT.

The gene calls are TRBV29-1 and TRBJ1-1; D gene uncertain. The CDR3 is 14 amino acids. Germline-derived CDR1 and CDR2 are SQVTM and ANQGSEA. Between the trimmed V and J ends, which lost 2 bases and 1 base, there was a span of 11 bases. CDR3 nucleotide sequence: TGCAGCGTTGAAAAGGGAATCGGGAACACTGAAGCTTTCTTT. Translated, it gives CSVEKGIGNTEAFF.

The CDR3 DNA is TGTGCCAGCAGCCTGGACAGGGCGGTCTATGGCTACACCTTC. This translates into CASSLDRAVYGYTF. V is TRBV6-5 and J is TRBJ1-2; 8 bases are a match to TRBD1. The J segment lost 4 bases and the V segment lost 6 bases, leaving 7 bases of the junction unmatched. Per germline, CDR1 MNHEY and CDR2 SVGAGI. The CDR3 totals 14 residues.

This clone appeared once. The chain couples TRBV19 to TRBJ2-1, with D unresolved. V was shortened by 3 bases and J by 10 bases, with 13 bases between the two germline ends. CDR1 and CDR2 (germline): LNHDA, SQIVND (reference sequence). This CDR3 comprises 13 residues. CDR3 sequence (DNA): TGTGCCAGTAGTATGAGATCCGCGGAAGAGCAGTTCTTC. This codes for CASSMRSAEEQFF.

V is TRBV7-9 and J is TRBJ1-2, with D tentatively TRBD1 (5 bases). Trimming pared 1 base from V and 1 base from J, leaving 13 bases between. This CDR3 contains 16 residues. The germline V gene encodes CDR1 SEHNR and CDR2 FQNEAQ (reference sequence). CDR3 loop: CASSLVAGYSNYGYTF. The CDR3 DNA reads TGTGCCAGCAGCTTAGTTGCAGGGTATAGTAACTATGGCTACACCTTC.

This sequence joins TRBV20-1 and TRBJ2-5; D possibly corresponds to TRBD1 (6 bases). Trimming pared 8 bases from V and 4 bases from J, leaving 8 bases between. This CDR3 has 10 residues. The germline V gene has CDR1 DFQATT and CDR2 SNEGSKA (reference sequence). The CDR3 region is CSSRGETQYF. The DNA of the CDR3 is TGCAGTTCCAGGGGAGAGACCCAGTACTTC.

The chain joins TRBV25-1 to TRBJ2-2; no clear D gene. The germline gives CDR1 MGHDK, CDR2 SYGVNS. Trimming left V 1 base short and J 6 bases short, with 9 bases between. The CDR3 loop spans 14 amino acids. CDR3 amino acids: CASSESRWSGELFF. Here the CDR3 DNA reads TGTGCCAGCAGTGAATCAAGGTGGTCCGGGGAGCTGTTTTTT.

The chain recombines TRBV5-1 with TRBJ1-5; unclear D gene. The CDR3 runs 11 residues. Germline V gene lookup returns CDR1 SGHRS and CDR2 YFSETQ. Trimming removed 7 bases at V and 5 bases at J, with 7 bases between. DNA of the CDR3: TGCGCCAGCCGGGGTCATCAGCCCCAGCATTTT. Encoded protein: CASRGHQPQHF.

The CDR3 DNA is TGTGCCAGTAGACGACAGGGAACAACTGAAGCTTTCTTT. It is translated as CASRRQGTTEAFF. The gene calls are TRBV19 and TRBJ1-1; 7 bases align to TRBD1. V shed 6 bases and J 5 bases; nucleotides not matched to a gene: 6. From germline, CDR1 is LNHDA and CDR2 SQIVND (reference sequence). The CDR3 runs 13 residues. Combining the CDR3 with reference TRBV19 and TRBJ1-1 gives the whole variable domain DGGITQSPKYLFRKEGQNVTLSCEQNLNHDAMYWYRQDPGQGLRLIYYSQIVNDFQKGDIAEGYSVSREKKESFPLTVTSAQKNPTAFYLCASRRQGTTEAFFGQGTRLTVV.

The chain couples TRBV7-2 to TRBJ2-2; 10 bases agree with TRBD2. J lost 4 bases, V lost 5 bases, and 13 bases had no gene match. This CDR3 comprises 18 residues. CDR1 is SGHTA and CDR2 is FQGNSA in the germline V gene. The CDR3 here is CASSPPSGGASSTGELFF. The DNA of the CDR3 is TGTGCCAGCAGCCCACCAAGCGGGGGGGCCTCGAGCACCGGGGAGCTGTTTTTT. Complete variable domain (other parts from reference TRBV7-2 and TRBJ2-2): GAGVSQSPSNKVTEKGKDVELRCDPISGHTALYWYRQSLGQGLEFLIYFQGNSAPDKSGLPSDRFSAERTGGSVSTLTIQRTQQEDSAVYLCASSPPSGGASSTGELFFGEGSRLTVL.

This chain links TRBV2 with TRBJ1-2; possibly TRBD1 for D (5 bases). Germline assignment: CDR1 SNHLY and CDR2 FYNNEI. The CDR3 is made up of 13 amino acids. V lost 4 bases and J 3 bases, leaving 9 bases between the germline ends. DNA of the CDR3: TGTGCCAGCAGTGGGGGCGCTTACTATGGCTACACCTTC. Amino acid sequence: CASSGGAYYGYTF.

This chain links TRBV6-5 with TRBJ2-6; weak D call: TRBD2 (6 bases). CDR1 MNHEY and CDR2 SVGAGI come from the germline V gene. The V end lost 8 bases, the J end lost 2 bases, and 13 bases lay between the germline ends. This CDR3 has 15 residues. CDR3 loop: CASRGASTGANVLTF. Written as DNA, the CDR3 is TGTGCCAGCCGCGGGGCGTCAACTGGGGCCAACGTCCTGACTTTC.

The chain recombines TRBV7-8 with TRBJ2-5; D possibly corresponds to TRBD1 (6 bases). V lost 2 bases to trimming and J lost 5 bases, with 9 bases between them. The CDR3 consists of 13 residues. Germline V gives CDR1 SGHVS, CDR2 FQNEAQ. The CDR3 DNA sequence: TGTGCCAGCAGCTTAAACAGGGTGGAGACCCAGTACTTC. Amino acid sequence: CASSLNRVETQYF.

This clone has just a few counts. This chain joins TRBV30 and TRBJ1-1; D gene uncertain. Germline CDR1 is GTSNPN and CDR2 is SVGIG (reference sequence). Trimming took 5 bases from V and 7 from J, leaving 8 bases between them. The CDR3 sequence is 10 residues long. DNA of the CDR3: TGTGCCTGGGCGGGCAGTGAAGCTTTCTTT. Amino acids: CAWAGSEAFF.

The gene calls are TRBV5-1 and TRBJ1-2; 7 bases align to TRBD1. With V trimmed by 2 bases and J by 8 bases, 6 bases remained unmatched. The CDR3 sequence is 13 residues long. CDR1 is SGHRS, CDR2 YFSETQ, per germline. Written as DNA, the CDR3 is TGCGCCAGCAGCTTCGACAGGGCGAAGGGCTACACCTTC. It codes for CASSFDRAKGYTF.

J is TRBJ1-1 and V is TRBV12-5, with D possibly TRBD1 on 5 matching bases. Trimming removed 0 bases from V and 0 bases from J, with 14 bases in between. The CDR3 contains 17 residues. Germline V gene sequence: CDR1 LGHNT, CDR2 FRNRAP. The DNA for the CDR3 is TGTGCTAGTGGTTTGGTACCTAGGGGCCGGATGAACACTGAAGCTTTCTTT. Translation gives CASGLVPRGRMNTEAFF.

This chain joins TRBV5-1 and TRBJ1-1; a possible D gene is TRBD1 (5 bases). Germline V CDR1 and CDR2: SGHRS, YFSETQ. The CDR3 is 16 residues long. Trimming stripped 2 bases from V and 5 bases from J, with 19 bases between. CDR3 DNA: TGCGCCAGCAGCTTTCTGACAGCGGGGGGAGGGACTGAAGCTTTCTTT. It translates to CASSFLTAGGGTEAFF.

The chain joins TRBV5-4 to TRBJ2-1; D is perhaps TRBD1 (6 bases). V lost 1 base to trimming and J lost 4 bases, with 12 bases between them. Germline V gives CDR1 SGHNT, CDR2 YYREEE (reference sequence). The CDR3 is 15 residues long. The CDR3 protein is CASSLKGVGYNEQFF. The DNA of the CDR3 is TGTGCCAGCAGCTTGAAGGGGGTTGGGTACAATGAGCAGTTCTTC.

For the CDR3, the DNA is TGCGCCAGCAGCCAAGATGTGATTAGGTCATGGGGTGGCAATCAGCCCCAGCATTTT. Encoded protein: CASSQDVIRSWGGNQPQHF. This sequence joins TRBV4-1 and TRBJ1-5; D remains ambiguous. The V end lost 0 bases, the J end lost 2 bases, and 20 bases lay between the germline ends. Germline CDR1 is MGHRA and CDR2 is YSYEKL. The CDR3 totals 19 residues.

The gene calls are TRBV7-9 and TRBJ2-5, with unresolved D. The CDR3 contains 13 residues. CDR1 is SEHNR, CDR2 FQNEAQ, per germline (reference sequence). Trimming left V 4 bases short and J 5 bases short, with 11 bases between. The CDR3 DNA sequence: TGTGCCAGCAGCTCAACAGAGCTGGAGACCCAGTACTTC. Protein: CASSSTELETQYF.

V is TRBV19 and J is TRBJ1-5; D not resolved. Trimming pared 7 bases from V and 4 bases from J, leaving 8 bases between. This CDR3 has 12 residues. Germline assignment: CDR1 LNHDA and CDR2 SQIVND (reference sequence). For the CDR3, the DNA is TGTGCCAGTACGGACCCGAATCAGCCCCAGCATTTT. Translation gives CASTDPNQPQHF.